This T cell receptor (beta chain) was retrieved from a study of CD8+ T cells in alopecia areata. Study outcomes and limitations: Whereas mice showed it more clearly, TCR sharing across patients was murkier, possibly because of HLA.

cDNA serving as the sequencing template came from extracted, reverse transcribed RNA. Sequencing was performed with immunoSEQ multiplex PCR; in TCRdb, only in-frame clones are kept and a portion is missing. The table shows around 160,000 clones, with about 60% occurring only once. Treatment meaning: oral pan-JAK inhibitor, 5-10 mg twice daily. With respect to this clone: Its antigen is unidentified.

The germline gives CDR1 SQVTM, CDR2 ANQGSEA. Deletions cut 6 bases from V and 3 bases from J, with 12 bases between. The CDR3 totals 12 residues. Sequenced here: CD4+ T cells sorted from blood, sampled at week 24, from a patient treated with tofacitinib. This clonotype was obtained from a human donor with alopecia areata. The chain combines TRBV29-1 with TRBJ2-7, with D perhaps matching TRBD2 (6 bases). CDR3 nucleotides: TGCAGCGTCTTTAGCGGAAACTACGAGCAGTACTTC. Its translation is CSVFSGNYEQYF.